This T cell receptor (beta chain) was retrieved from a study of cytomegalovirus exposure and HLA in healthy donors. Study results and caveats: In all likelihood, a cluster of highly shared sequence variants was a sequencing artifact. A later analysis linked a missense variant in DCLRE1C to the trimming of TCR beta V and J genes.

There are a few counts of this clone. What it recognizes is unknown. PCR primers comprised 60 Vbeta and 13 Jbeta primers. This table comes from immunoSEQ multiplex PCR, and its TCRdb copy is limited to in-frame clones, with some not included. The profile covers about 100,000 clones, with roughly 70% appearing a single time and around 9.3% taken by the ten largest. Among the donors, all were healthy bone marrow donors. CDR3 length equals 17 residues. Trimming took 3 bases from V and 0 from J; bases not matched to a gene: 7. Germline CDR1 is SGHAT and CDR2 is FQNNGV. Input material: PBMCs. The receptor's source is a man aged 50 to 59 in good health and CMV-seronegative. This chain joins TRBV11-2 and TRBJ2-7; 11 bases fit TRBD1. This CDR3 reads CASSLGTGGESSYEQYF. Here the CDR3 DNA reads TGTGCCAGCAGCTTGGGGACAGGGGGTGAAAGCTCCTACGAGCAGTACTTC.